This T cell receptor beta chain was sequenced for a study of cytomegalovirus exposure and HLA in healthy donors. Primers included in the PCR were 60 Vbeta and 13 Jbeta primers. Clones were sequenced by immunoSEQ multiplex PCR, and TCRdb holds only the in-frame ones, with some missing. In the table there are 200,000 to 250,000 clones, over 60% of which are singletons. Germline CDR1 SGHVS, CDR2 FNYEAQ. Trimming at V came to 4 bases and at J to 3 bases, leaving 3 bases not matched to a gene. This CDR3 has 14 residues. The sample consisted of PBMCs. The origin of this receptor is a man younger than 35 in good health and CMV-seronegative. The chain has TRBV7-6 and TRBJ2-3; 8 bases align to TRBD1. CDR3 loop: CASSYGQGTDTQYF. The CDR3 nucleotides read TGTGCCAGCAGCTATGGACAGGGTACAGATACGCAGTATTTT.